These 17 T cell receptor beta chains share one sample of origin, sequenced in a study of T cells after yellow fever vaccination. Via MiXCR, TCRdb re-called the 5' RACE reads, giving one row per CDR3 protein. The sample lists around 310,000 distinct CDR3 sequences, around 4.5% occurring once. The input for sequencing was PBMCs, taken 15 days after the yellow fever booster vaccination. These receptors all come from a man between 18 and 29 years old who received the YFV17D yellow fever vaccine.

The sample holds many counts of this clonotype. The V gene is TRBV7-8, the J gene TRBJ1-4; 7 bases agree with TRBD1. The CDR3 loop spans 15 amino acids. Trimming cost V 2 bases and J 4 bases; bases outside gene matches: 4. Germline values: CDR1 SGHVS, CDR2 FQNEAQ. This CDR3 reads CASSLMGQFNEKLFF. CDR3 in DNA: TGTGCCAGCAGCTTAATGGGACAGTTTAATGAAAAACTGTTTTTT.

The chain has TRBV5-1 and TRBJ2-3; 9 bases fit TRBD1. CDR3 length: 15 residues. Unmatched junction bases numbered 7, after V lost 4 bases and J lost 4 bases. Germline V lookup: CDR1 SGHRS, CDR2 YFSETQ. CDR3 DNA sequence: TGCGCCAGCAGCACCGGGACAGGGAGATCAGATACGCAGTATTTT. It codes for CASSTGTGRSDTQYF.

This clonotype was observed at least ten times. V is TRBV12-3 or TRBV12-4 and J is TRBJ2-2, with D maybe TRBD1 (7 bases). Trimming stripped 6 bases from V and 6 bases from J, with 14 bases between. This CDR3 spans 14 amino acids. Here the CDR3 DNA reads TGTGCCAGCAGGGTCCCAGGGGGGTCCGGGGAGCTGTTTTTT. It yields the protein CASRVPGGSGELFF.

The chain joins TRBV6-5 to TRBJ2-7; D gene uncertain. Germline values: CDR1 MNHEY, CDR2 SVGAGI. The CDR3 contains 14 residues. Deletions cut 0 bases from V and 4 bases from J, with 10 bases between. CDR3: CASSYSRSLYEQYF. The DNA for the CDR3 is TGTGCCAGCAGTTACTCGAGATCTCTTTACGAGCAGTACTTC.

This rearrangement joins TRBV5-6 to TRBJ1-5; TRBD1 aligns across 7 bases. The CDR3 runs to 18 residues. CDR1 and CDR2 from the germline V gene are SGHDT and YYEEEE. J was trimmed by 3 bases and V by 4 bases; bases with no gene match: 16. CDR3 amino acids: CASSPSSGDRDFNQPQHF. In DNA form, the CDR3 reads TGTGCCAGCAGCCCATCATCCGGAGACAGGGATTTCAATCAGCCCCAGCATTTT.

This clonotype was seen only a few times. V gene TRBV6-2 or TRBV6-3 combines with J gene TRBJ2-6, with TRBD1 matching 7 bases. V was pared by 6 bases and J by 1 base, with 6 bases of the junction left unmatched. There are 16 residues in the CDR3. CDR1 and CDR2 (germline): MNHEY, SVGEGT. The CDR3 is CASSGTEISGANVLTF. The CDR3 coding sequence is TGTGCCAGCAGCGGGACAGAAATTTCTGGGGCCAACGTCCTGACTTTC.

This clonotype was recorded many times. This rearrangement joins TRBV2 to TRBJ1-1; D is uncertain. Trimming took 6 bases from V and 1 from J, leaving 9 bases between them. CDR1 and CDR2 from the germline V gene are SNHLY and FYNNEI. The CDR3 totals 13 residues. CDR3 coding DNA: TGTGCCAGCAGAGAAAACAGGAACACTGAAGCTTTCTTT. It specifies CASRENRNTEAFF.

There are many counts of this clonotype. This rearrangement joins TRBV11-3 to TRBJ2-1; 10 nucleotides match TRBD2. V gave up 2 bases and J gave up 2 bases; unmatched junction bases: 0. The CDR3 runs 15 residues. The germline V gene encodes CDR1 SGHNT and CDR2 YENEEA. CDR3 DNA sequence: TGTGCCAGCAGCTTAACTAGCGGGGCCTACAATGAGCAGTTCTTC. The encoded protein is CASSLTSGAYNEQFF. Drawing the rest from reference TRBV11-3 and TRBJ2-1, the complete variable domain is EAGVVQSPRYKIIEKKQPVAFWCNPISGHNTLYWYLQNLGQGPELLIRYENEEAVDDSQLPKDRFSAERLKGVDSTLKIQPAELGDSAVYLCASSLTSGAYNEQFFGPGTRLTVL.

The genes are TRBV5-1 and TRBJ2-5; D call uncertain. Trimming took 4 bases from V and 3 from J, leaving 10 bases between them. This CDR3 comprises 13 residues. Looked up from germline, CDR1 is SGHRS and CDR2 is YFSETQ. The chain's CDR3 is CASSQGGEETQYF. CDR3 DNA: TGCGCCAGCAGCCAAGGTGGGGAAGAGACCCAGTACTTC.

At least ten counts were recorded for this clonotype. The V gene is TRBV25-1, the J gene TRBJ2-7, with TRBD1 matching over 11 bases. V shed 6 bases and J 5 bases; nucleotides not matched to a gene: 9. The germline CDR1 and CDR2 sequences are MGHDK and SYGVNS. The CDR3 is 15 amino acids. The chain's CDR3 is CASSRWTGGYNEQYF. The DNA of the CDR3 is TGTGCCAGCAGCCGCTGGACAGGGGGCTACAACGAGCAGTACTTC.

The chain has TRBV9 and TRBJ2-5; no reliable D call. This CDR3 has 13 residues. The V gene lost 0 bases and the J gene lost 2 bases, with 5 bases spanning the gap. Germline assignment: CDR1 SGDLS and CDR2 YYNGEE. The CDR3: CASSVAYQETQYF. The CDR3 nucleotides are TGTGCCAGCAGCGTAGCATATCAAGAGACCCAGTACTTC.

In this sample, this clonotype turned up a few times. The J gene is TRBJ1-5, the V gene TRBV5-1; D may be TRBD1 (5 bases). The germline V and J ends were trimmed by 4 bases and 4 bases, with 9 bases remaining between them. CDR1 SGHRS and CDR2 YFSETQ come from the germline V gene. The CDR3 is 13 amino acids. This CDR3 is CASSAGTNQPQHF. The CDR3 nucleotides read TGCGCCAGCAGCGCCGGGACGAATCAGCCCCAGCATTTT.

The sample holds many counts of this clonotype. The CDR3: CASRTQGPYGYTF. Here the CDR3 DNA reads TGTGCCAGCAGGACCCAGGGACCGTATGGCTACACCTTC. V and J are TRBV28 and TRBJ1-2, with D maybe TRBD1 (5 bases). V was shortened by 6 bases and J by 5 bases, with 13 bases between the two germline ends. The CDR3 extends over 13 amino acids. CDR1 and CDR2 (germline): MDHEN, SYDVKM.

The gene calls are TRBV20-1 and TRBJ2-3; 7 bases map to TRBD1. CDR3 length equals 12 residues. In germline, CDR1 is DFQATT, CDR2 SNEGSKA (reference sequence). The ends lost 3 bases at V and 4 bases at J; junction bases unmatched: 1. As DNA, the CDR3 is TGCAGTGCTAGGACAGGGTCAGATACGCAGTATTTT. It encodes CSARTGSDTQYF.

This chain uses TRBV30 with TRBJ2-7; D may be TRBD1 (5 bases). CDR3 length equals 13 residues. V was clipped by 0 bases and J by 7 bases, with 13 bases between them. In germline, CDR1 is GTSNPN, CDR2 SVGIG (reference sequence). The CDR3 is CAWSVLAGLEQYF. CDR3 nucleotides: TGTGCCTGGAGTGTATTAGCAGGGCTGGAGCAGTACTTC.

This clonotype was counted ten times or more. The rearrangement uses TRBV4-3 and TRBJ1-1; D is undetermined. CDR3 size: 13 residues. Looked up from germline, CDR1 is LGHNA and CDR2 is YSLEER. The ends were cut back, 3 bases at V and 1 base at J, with 6 bases in the middle. DNA of the CDR3: TGCGCCAGCAGCCACGGGCCGAACACTGAAGCTTTCTTT. Encoded protein: CASSHGPNTEAFF.

This clonotype was counted many times. The V gene is TRBV6-2 or TRBV6-3, the J gene TRBJ1-1; D unresolved. The CDR3 length is 14 residues. Germline V gene data show CDR1 as MNHEY and CDR2 as SVGEGT. Trimming cost V 7 bases and J 4 bases, with 16 bases left between them. CDR3 protein: CASTKDRPFTEAFF. CDR3 bases: TGTGCCAGCACCAAGGACCGTCCATTCACTGAAGCTTTCTTT.